This record covers a single TCR beta chain. Original analysis: The assay estimated nucleated cells by amplifying reference gene primers. The table came from immunoSEQ multiplex PCR; TCRdb's copy has only in-frame clones and leaves some out. V and J calls and clone size follow that table, whereas D and trimming were derived from the DNA. The table has approximately 75,000 clones, 80% to 95% seen once; the top ten hold 6.9%. CDR1 is KGHDR, CDR2 SFDVKD, per germline. This CDR3 contains 16 residues. Trimming removed 6 bases from V and 0 bases from J, with 16 bases in between. The entry originates in a study of blood T cell repertoires in COVID-19. Whole-study context: Whether acute or convalescent, the COVID-19 samples came from the United States, Italy and Spain.

The chain has TRBV24-1 and TRBJ2-5; TRBD1 is a possible D gene (6 bases). This TCR was sampled from a human donor in a cohort sampled during active COVID-19. The sample was peripheral blood. CDR3 sequence: CATSPRGSWDQETQYF. CDR3 DNA sequence: TGTGCCACCAGTCCCAGGGGAAGTTGGGACCAAGAGACCCAGTACTTC.